This TCR beta chain comes out of a study of cytomegalovirus exposure and HLA in healthy donors. On the study more broadly: Earlier findings included 100 million to 130 million unique TCR beta sequences obtained from about 179 million T cells. Approximately 80 million unique TCRs from HLA-typed donors were held in an early data release. General study findings and limits: The classifier was said to identify cytomegalovirus status with high specificity and sensitivity.

This clone was detected a few times. The antigen is unknown. A multiplex PCR was run with 60 Vbeta primers and 13 Jbeta primers. Study processing details: An analysis that came later counted roughly 80 million unique TCR beta chains, around 12 million shared. The data were produced by immunoSEQ multiplex PCR, yet TCRdb's version contains in-frame clones alone and is incomplete. D and trimming come from the DNA, and the V and J calls and clone size come from that table. The data show about 150,000 clones, around 10% seen once. Germline V CDR1 and CDR2: MNHEY, SMNVEV (reference sequence). The CDR3 sequence is 20 residues long. The V gene end was trimmed by 8 bases and the J gene end by 4 bases; junction bases not matched to a gene: 22.

Sequenced input: PBMCs. This chain joins TRBV27 and TRBJ2-3; 12 bases align to TRBD2. This receptor was obtained from a male donor in good health and CMV-seronegative. The CDR3 region has the DNA TGTGCCAGCGCCAAATATTCTAGTGGGGCTAGCGGGAGGGCGTCAGATACGCAGTATTTT. Protein product: CASAKYSSGASGRASDTQYF.